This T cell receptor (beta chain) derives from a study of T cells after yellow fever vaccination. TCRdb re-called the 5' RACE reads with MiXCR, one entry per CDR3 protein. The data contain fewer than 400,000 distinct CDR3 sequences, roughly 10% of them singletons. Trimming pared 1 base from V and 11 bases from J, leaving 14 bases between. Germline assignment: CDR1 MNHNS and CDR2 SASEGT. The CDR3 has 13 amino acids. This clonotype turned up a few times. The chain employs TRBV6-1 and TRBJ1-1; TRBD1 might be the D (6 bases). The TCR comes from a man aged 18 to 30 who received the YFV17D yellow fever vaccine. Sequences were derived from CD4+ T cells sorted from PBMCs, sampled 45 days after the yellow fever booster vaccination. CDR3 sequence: CASSEDGQRLAFF. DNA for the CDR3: TGTGCCAGCAGTGAAGACGGACAGAGGTTGGCTTTCTTT.